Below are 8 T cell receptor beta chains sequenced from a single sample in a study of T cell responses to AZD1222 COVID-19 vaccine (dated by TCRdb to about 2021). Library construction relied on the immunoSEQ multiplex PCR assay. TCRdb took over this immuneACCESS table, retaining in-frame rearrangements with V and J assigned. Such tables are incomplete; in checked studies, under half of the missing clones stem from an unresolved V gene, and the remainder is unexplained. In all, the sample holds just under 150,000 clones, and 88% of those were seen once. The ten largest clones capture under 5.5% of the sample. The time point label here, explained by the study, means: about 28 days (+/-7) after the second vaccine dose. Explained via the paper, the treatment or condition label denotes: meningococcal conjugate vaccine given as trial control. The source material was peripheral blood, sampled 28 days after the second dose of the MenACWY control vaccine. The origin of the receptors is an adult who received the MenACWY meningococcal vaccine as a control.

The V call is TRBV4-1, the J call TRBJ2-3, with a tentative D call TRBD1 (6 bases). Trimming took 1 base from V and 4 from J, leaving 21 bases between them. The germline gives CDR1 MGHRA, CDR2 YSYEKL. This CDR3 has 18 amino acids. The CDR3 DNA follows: TGCGCCAGCAGCCAAGCGCCACTACAGAGCACAGGGTCAGATACGCAGTATTTT. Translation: CASSQAPLQSTGSDTQYF.

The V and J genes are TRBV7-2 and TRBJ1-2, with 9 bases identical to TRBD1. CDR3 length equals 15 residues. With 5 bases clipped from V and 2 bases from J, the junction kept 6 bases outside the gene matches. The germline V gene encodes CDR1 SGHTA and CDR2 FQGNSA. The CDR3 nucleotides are TGTGCCAGCAGCCCAGGGACAGGGAAAAACTATGGCTACACCTTC. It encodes CASSPGTGKNYGYTF.

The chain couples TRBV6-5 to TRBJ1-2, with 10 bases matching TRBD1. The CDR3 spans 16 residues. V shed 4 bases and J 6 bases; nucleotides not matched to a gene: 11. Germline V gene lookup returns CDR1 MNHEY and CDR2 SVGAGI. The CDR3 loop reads CASSLALETGGNGYTF. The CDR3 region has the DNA TGTGCCAGCAGTTTGGCCCTAGAGACAGGGGGCAATGGCTACACCTTC.

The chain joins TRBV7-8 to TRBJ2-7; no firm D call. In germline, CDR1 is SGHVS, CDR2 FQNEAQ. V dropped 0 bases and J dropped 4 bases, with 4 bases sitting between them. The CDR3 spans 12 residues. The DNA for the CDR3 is TGTGCCAGCAGCTTAGCGGTGTACGAGCAGTACTTC. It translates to CASSLAVYEQYF.

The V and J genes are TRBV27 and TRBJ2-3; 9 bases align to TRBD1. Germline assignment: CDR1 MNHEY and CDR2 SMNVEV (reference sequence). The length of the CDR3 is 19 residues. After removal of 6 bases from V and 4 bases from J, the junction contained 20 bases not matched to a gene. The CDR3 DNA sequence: TGTGCCAGCAGCACCCTTTTTTCCTTACAGGGGGCCATGCCAGATACGCAGTATTTT. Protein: CASSTLFSLQGAMPDTQYF.

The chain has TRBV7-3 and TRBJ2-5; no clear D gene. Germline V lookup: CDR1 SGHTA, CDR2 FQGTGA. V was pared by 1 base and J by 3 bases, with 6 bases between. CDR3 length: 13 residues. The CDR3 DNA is TGTGCCAGCAGCTTAAGCAGAGAAGAGACCCAGTACTTC. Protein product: CASSLSREETQYF.

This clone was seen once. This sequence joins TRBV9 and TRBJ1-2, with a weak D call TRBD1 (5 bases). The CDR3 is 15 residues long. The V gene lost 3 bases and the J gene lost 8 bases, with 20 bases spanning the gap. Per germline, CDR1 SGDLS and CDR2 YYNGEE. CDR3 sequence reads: CASSGIRDGLFGYTF. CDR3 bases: TGTGCCAGCAGCGGAATCCGGGACGGACTTTTCGGCTACACCTTC.

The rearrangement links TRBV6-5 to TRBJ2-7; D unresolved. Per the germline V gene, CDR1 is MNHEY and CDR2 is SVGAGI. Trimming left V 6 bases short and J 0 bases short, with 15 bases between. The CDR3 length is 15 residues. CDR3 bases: TGTGCCAGCAGGCATGAGGAAGGCAGCTCCTACGAGCAGTACTTC. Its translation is CASRHEEGSSYEQYF.